One T cell receptor beta chain is described in this entry. The table came from immunoSEQ multiplex PCR; TCRdb's copy has only in-frame clones and leaves some out. The sample consists of 250,000 to 350,000 clones, 86% of them appearing once. This entry belongs to a study of blood T cell repertoires in COVID-19. This TCR was recovered from a young woman who had recovered from COVID-19. Sequences were obtained from peripheral blood.

CDR3 in amino acids: CASTASRDWGYEQYF. CDR3 in DNA: TGTGCCAGCACCGCCTCTCGGGACTGGGGCTACGAGCAGTACTTC. V is TRBV28 and J is TRBJ2-7, with a weak D call TRBD2 (6 bases). The CDR3 has 15 amino acids. Germline V CDR1 and CDR2: MDHEN, SYDVKM. Deletions cut 7 bases from V and 3 bases from J, with 19 bases between.